This entry describes one T cell receptor beta chain. Its matching antigen is unknown. The data are from a study of regulatory and conventional T cells in RAG deficiency. Whole-study results and caveats: Patient subsets had shorter CDR3s; Omenn Treg-Tconv overlap exceeded 80%. Shannon entropy fell and Simpson indices rose in RAG-deficient patients.

Genomic DNA came from blood regulatory T cells gated CD4+ CD25-high CD127-low. Trimming cost V 4 bases and J 8 bases, with 15 bases left between them. Germline CDR1 is SGHKS and CDR2 is YYEKEE (reference sequence). CDR3 size: 13 residues. Profiled with immunoSEQ multiplex PCR; TCRdb holds only in-frame clones, not every one. The data hold about 28,000 clones, with 75% to 95% observed a single time. The same data also went into a second study, on regulatory T cells. That source adds: Amplification used 52 TRBV primers and 13 TRBJ primers.

Specimen: Tregs sorted from blood. This receptor was identified in a human donor in good health. The chain recombines TRBV5-5 with TRBJ1-1; D gene uncertain. The CDR3 region is CASSPPAVKEAFF. The CDR3 nucleotides are TGTGCCAGCAGCCCCCCGGCGGTTAAGGAAGCTTTCTTT.